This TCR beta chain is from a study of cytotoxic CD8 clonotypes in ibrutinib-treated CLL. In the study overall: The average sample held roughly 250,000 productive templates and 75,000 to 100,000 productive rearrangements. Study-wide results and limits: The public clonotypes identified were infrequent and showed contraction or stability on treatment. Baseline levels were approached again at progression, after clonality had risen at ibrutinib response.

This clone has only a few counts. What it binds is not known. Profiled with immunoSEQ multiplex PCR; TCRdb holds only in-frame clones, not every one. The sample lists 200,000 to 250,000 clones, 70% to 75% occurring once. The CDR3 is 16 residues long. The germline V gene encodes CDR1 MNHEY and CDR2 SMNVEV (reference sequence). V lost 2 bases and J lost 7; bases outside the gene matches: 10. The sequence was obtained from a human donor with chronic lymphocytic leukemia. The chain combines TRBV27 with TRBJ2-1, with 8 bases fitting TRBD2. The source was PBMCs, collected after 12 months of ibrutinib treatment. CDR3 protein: CASSLASGGRRNEQFF. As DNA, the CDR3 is TGTGCCAGCAGTTTAGCTTCGGGCGGGAGGCGTAATGAGCAGTTCTTC.